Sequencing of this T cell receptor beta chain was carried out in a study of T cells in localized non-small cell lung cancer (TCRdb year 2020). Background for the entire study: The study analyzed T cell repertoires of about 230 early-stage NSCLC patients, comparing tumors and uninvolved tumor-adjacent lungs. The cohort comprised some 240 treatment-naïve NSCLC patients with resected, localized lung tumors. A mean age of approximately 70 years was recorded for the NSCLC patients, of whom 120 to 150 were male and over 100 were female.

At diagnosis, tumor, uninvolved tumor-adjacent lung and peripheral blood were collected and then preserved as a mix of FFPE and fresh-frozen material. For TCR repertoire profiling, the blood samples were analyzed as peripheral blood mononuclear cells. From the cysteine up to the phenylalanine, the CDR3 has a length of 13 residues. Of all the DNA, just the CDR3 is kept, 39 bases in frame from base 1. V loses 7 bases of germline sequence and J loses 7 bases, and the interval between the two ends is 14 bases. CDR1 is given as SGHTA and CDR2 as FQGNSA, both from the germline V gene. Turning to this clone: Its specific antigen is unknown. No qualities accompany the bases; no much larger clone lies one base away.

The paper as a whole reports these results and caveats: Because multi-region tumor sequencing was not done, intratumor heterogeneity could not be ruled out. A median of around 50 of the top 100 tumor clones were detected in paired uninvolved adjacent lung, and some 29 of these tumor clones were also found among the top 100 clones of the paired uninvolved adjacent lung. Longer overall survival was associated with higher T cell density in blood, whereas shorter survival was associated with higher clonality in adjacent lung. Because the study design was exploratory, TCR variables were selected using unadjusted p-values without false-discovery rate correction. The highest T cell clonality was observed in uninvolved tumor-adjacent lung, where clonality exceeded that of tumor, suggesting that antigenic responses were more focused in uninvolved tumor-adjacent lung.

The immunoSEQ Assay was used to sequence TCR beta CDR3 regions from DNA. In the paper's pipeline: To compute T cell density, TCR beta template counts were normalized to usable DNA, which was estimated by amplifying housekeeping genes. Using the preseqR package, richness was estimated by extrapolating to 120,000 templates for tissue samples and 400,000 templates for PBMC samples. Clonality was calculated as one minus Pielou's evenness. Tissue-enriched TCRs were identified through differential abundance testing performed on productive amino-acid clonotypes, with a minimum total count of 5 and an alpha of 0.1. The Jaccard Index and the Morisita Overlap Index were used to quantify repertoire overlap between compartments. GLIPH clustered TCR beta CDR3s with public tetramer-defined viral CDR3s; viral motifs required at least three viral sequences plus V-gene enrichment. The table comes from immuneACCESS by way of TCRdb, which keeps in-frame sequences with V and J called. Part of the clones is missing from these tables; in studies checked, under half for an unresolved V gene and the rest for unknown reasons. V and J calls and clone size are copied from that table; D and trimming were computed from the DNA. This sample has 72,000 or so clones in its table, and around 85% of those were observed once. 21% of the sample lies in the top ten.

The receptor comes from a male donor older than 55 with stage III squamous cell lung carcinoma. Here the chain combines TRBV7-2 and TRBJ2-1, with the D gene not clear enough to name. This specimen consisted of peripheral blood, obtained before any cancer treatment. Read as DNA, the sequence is TGTGCCAGCAAGGGCCTTCGACGGAATGAGCAGTTCTTC. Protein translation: CASKGLRRNEQFF.